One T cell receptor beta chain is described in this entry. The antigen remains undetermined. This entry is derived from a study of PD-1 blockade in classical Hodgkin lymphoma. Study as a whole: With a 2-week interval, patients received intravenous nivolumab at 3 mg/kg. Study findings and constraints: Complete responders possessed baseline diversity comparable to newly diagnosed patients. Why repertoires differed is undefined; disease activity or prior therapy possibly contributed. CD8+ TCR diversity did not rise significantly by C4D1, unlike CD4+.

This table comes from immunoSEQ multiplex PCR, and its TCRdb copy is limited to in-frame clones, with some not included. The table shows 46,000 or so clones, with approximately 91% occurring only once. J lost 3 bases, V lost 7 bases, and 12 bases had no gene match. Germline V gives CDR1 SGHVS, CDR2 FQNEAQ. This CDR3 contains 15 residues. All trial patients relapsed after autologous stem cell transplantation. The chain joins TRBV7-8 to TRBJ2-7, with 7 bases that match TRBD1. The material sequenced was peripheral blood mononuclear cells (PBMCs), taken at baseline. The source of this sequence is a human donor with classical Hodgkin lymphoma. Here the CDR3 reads CASNTRRGQNYEQYF. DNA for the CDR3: TGTGCCAGCAACACCCGCCGGGGACAGAACTACGAGCAGTACTTC.